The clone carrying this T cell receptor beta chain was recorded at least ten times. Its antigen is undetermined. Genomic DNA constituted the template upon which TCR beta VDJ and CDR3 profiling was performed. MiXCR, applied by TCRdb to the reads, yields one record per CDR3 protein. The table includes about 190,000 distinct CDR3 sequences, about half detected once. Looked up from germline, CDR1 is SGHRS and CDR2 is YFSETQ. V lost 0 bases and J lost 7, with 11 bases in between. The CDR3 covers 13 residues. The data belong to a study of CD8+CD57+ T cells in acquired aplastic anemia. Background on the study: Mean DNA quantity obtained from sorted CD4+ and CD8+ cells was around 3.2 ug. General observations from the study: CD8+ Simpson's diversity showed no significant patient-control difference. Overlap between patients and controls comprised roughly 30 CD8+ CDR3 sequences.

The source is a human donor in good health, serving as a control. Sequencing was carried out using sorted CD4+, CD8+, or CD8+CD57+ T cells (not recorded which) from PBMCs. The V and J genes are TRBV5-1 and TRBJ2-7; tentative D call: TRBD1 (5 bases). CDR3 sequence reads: CASSLGLQAEQYF. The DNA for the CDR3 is TGCGCCAGCAGCTTGGGCCTACAGGCGGAGCAGTACTTC.